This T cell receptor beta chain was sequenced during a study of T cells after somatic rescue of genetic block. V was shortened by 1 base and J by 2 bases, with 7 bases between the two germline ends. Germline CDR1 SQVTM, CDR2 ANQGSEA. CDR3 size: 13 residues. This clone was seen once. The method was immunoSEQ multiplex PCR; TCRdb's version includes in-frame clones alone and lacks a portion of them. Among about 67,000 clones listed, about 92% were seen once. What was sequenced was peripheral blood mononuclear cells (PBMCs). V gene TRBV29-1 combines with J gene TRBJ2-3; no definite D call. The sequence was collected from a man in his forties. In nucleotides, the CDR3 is TGCAGCGTTGAAGGTCGGATCACAGATACGCAGTATTTT. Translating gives CSVEGRITDTQYF.